This TCR beta chain emerged from a study of cytomegalovirus exposure and HLA in healthy donors. General study points: Altogether, around 160 TCR beta chains were recorded as cytomegalovirus-associated.

CDR3 length equals 17 residues. Germline CDR1 and CDR2: SGDLS and YYNGEE. V gave up 3 bases and J gave up 1 base; unmatched junction bases: 9. Sequenced by immunoSEQ multiplex PCR; TCRdb stores in-frame clones only, minus some. Here the sample spans just over 80,000 clones, 95% to 97% being singletons. Comment on this clone: Its matching antigen is unknown.

The TCR comes from a woman between 18 and 29 years old in good health and CMV-seronegative. This chain links TRBV9 with TRBJ2-5; TRBD2 matches 10 bases. The sequencing sample was made of PBMCs. The CDR3 reads CASSGDQGTSVQETQYF. In DNA, the CDR3 is TGTGCCAGCAGCGGAGACCAAGGGACTAGCGTCCAAGAGACCCAGTACTTC.